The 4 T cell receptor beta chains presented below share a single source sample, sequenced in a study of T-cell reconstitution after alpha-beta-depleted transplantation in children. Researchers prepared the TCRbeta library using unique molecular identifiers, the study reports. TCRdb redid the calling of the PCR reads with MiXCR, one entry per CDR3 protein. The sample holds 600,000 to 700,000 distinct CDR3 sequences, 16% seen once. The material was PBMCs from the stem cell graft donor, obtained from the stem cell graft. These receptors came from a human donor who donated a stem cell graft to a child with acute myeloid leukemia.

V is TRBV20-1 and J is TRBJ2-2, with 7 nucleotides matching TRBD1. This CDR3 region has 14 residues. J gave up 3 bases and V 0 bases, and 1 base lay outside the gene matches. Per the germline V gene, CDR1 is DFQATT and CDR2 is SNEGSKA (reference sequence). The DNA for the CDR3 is TGCAGTGCTAGAGAGGGACAGTACACCGGGGAGCTGTTTTTT. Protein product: CSAREGQYTGELFF.

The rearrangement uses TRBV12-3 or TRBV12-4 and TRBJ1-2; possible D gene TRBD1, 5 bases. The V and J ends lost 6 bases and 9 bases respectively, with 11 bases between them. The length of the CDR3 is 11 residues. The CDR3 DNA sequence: TGTGCCAGCAGCCCTACAGGCCGCTACACCTTC. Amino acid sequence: CASSPTGRYTF.

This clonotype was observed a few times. The CDR3 spells CASSLGAGLGCSYEQYV. The CDR3 nucleotides read TGTGCCAGCAGCCTCGGGGCCGGACTAGGGTGTTCCTACGAGCAGTACGTC. This rearrangement joins TRBV7-9 to TRBJ2-7; 7 nucleotides line up with TRBD2. The CDR3 totals 17 residues. J lost 1 base, V lost 5 bases, and 14 bases had no gene match. Per germline, CDR1 SEHNR and CDR2 FQNEAQ (reference sequence).

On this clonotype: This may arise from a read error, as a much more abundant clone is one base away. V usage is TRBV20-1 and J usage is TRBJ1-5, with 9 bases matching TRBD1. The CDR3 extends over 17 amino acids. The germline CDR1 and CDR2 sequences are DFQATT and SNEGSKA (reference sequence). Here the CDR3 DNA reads TGCAGTCCTAGATCCCGGGACAGGGTGTTGAGCAATCAGCCCCAGCATTTT. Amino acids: CSPRSRDRVLSNQPQHF.